The 20 T cell receptor beta chains below come from one sample, sequenced in a study of molecular identifiers for immune sequencing clone quantification. TCRdb itself ran the PCR reads through MiXCR, one entry per CDR3 protein. The data show 490,000 or so distinct CDR3 sequences, with 20% to 25% seen just once and around 0.84% held by the top ten. Sequencing was performed on naive CD8+ T cells from blood, with Jurkat cell RNA spiked in. Stated subset: FACS-sorted CD8+CD4-CCR7+CD45RA+ naive T cells. These receptor sequences come from a human donor in good health. Some libraries in this study had Jurkat cell RNA spiked in.

This clonotype was observed a few times. The V call is TRBV6-5, the J call TRBJ1-1; TRBD1 matches 8 bases. The ends lost 2 bases at V and 7 bases at J; junction bases unmatched: 9. The CDR3 contains 15 residues. Germline-derived CDR1 and CDR2 are MNHEY and SVGAGI. The CDR3 sequence: CASSYLMTGVGEAFF. CDR3 sequence (DNA): TGTGCCAGCAGTTACCTCATGACAGGGGTTGGTGAAGCTTTCTTT.

This clonotype was seen ten or more times. The chain joins TRBV29-1 to TRBJ2-7; D is perhaps TRBD2 (5 bases). CDR1 and CDR2 from the germline V gene are SQVTM and ANQGSEA. V gave up 1 base and J gave up 6 bases, with 13 bases separating them. The CDR3 has 13 residues. CDR3 in amino acids: CSVEGTYEGEQYF. DNA for the CDR3: TGCAGCGTTGAAGGGACCTACGAGGGCGAGCAGTACTTC.

The chain links TRBV7-9 to TRBJ1-1; tentatively, D is TRBD1 (6 bases). Germline V gene lookup returns CDR1 SEHNR and CDR2 FQNEAQ (reference sequence). Trimming pared 5 bases from V and 7 bases from J, leaving 17 bases between. CDR3 length equals 14 residues. In DNA form, the CDR3 reads TGTGCCAGCAGCCAAACCCCGGGACACCATGAAGCTTTCTTT. This codes for CASSQTPGHHEAFF.

V and J are TRBV4-3 and TRBJ2-3; possibly TRBD1 for D (5 bases). This CDR3 has 16 residues. Germline V gene lookup returns CDR1 LGHNA and CDR2 YSLEER. Deletions cut 0 bases from V and 5 bases from J, with 15 bases between. DNA of the CDR3: TGCGCCAGCAGCCAAGATCAGGGCTCCCCGGGAGATACGCAGTATTTT. This sequence encodes CASSQDQGSPGDTQYF.

Many counts were recorded for this clonotype. The V call is TRBV10-3, the J call TRBJ1-4; 10 positions match TRBD1. Germline V gene lookup returns CDR1 ENHRY and CDR2 SYGVKD. V lost 6 bases and J lost 8; bases outside the gene matches: 6. CDR3 length: 14 amino acids. CDR3 coding DNA: TGTGCCATCAGAGGGACAGGGGCAGGAGAAAAACTGTTTTTT. It is translated as CAIRGTGAGEKLFF.

This clonotype was observed many times. CDR3 in DNA: TGTGCCAGCAGCCCCCTAGCGGGGGACTACAATGAGCAGTTCTTC. Translation gives CASSPLAGDYNEQFF. The V gene is TRBV14, the J gene TRBJ2-1; TRBD2 aligns across 10 bases. The CDR3 loop spans 15 amino acids. Germline CDR1 reads SGHDN; CDR2 reads FVKESK. The junction had 3 bases not matched to a gene; V was cut back by 4 bases and J by 3 bases.

The genes are TRBV12-3 or TRBV12-4 and TRBJ2-7; D is unclear. The CDR3 consists of 13 residues. The V and J ends lost 5 bases and 4 bases respectively, with 12 bases between them. The CDR3, as DNA: TGTGCCAGCAGTGGGCAGATAGATTACGAGCAGTACTTC. It yields the protein CASSGQIDYEQYF.

The table lists this clonotype with a few counts. The gene calls are TRBV6-1 and TRBJ2-3; D is unclear. This CDR3 spans 15 amino acids. Germline-derived CDR1 and CDR2 are MNHNS and SASEGT. V was clipped by 2 bases and J by 2 bases, with 11 bases between them. The CDR3 loop is CASSEKRHDTDTQYF. CDR3 nucleotide sequence: TGTGCCAGCAGTGAAAAGCGTCACGACACAGATACGCAGTATTTT.

This clonotype was seen a few times. The rearrangement uses TRBV6-1 and TRBJ2-1, with 7 bases that match TRBD2. CDR1 is MNHNS and CDR2 is SASEGT in the germline V gene. V dropped 3 bases and J dropped 0; count of bases not matched to a gene: 5. CDR3 length equals 16 residues. The CDR3 spells CASSEGGGSSYNEQFF. CDR3 sequence (DNA): TGTGCCAGCAGTGAGGGAGGCGGGAGCTCCTACAATGAGCAGTTCTTC.

The sample holds a few counts of this clonotype. This chain links TRBV6-2 or TRBV6-3 with TRBJ1-2, with D unclear. The CDR3 has 14 amino acids. The V gene lost 6 bases and the J gene lost 8 bases, with 19 bases spanning the gap. Germline CDR1 MNHEY, CDR2 SVGEGT. This CDR3 reads CASSHAAPANGYTF. CDR3 nucleotide sequence: TGTGCCAGCAGCCACGCGGCCCCAGCCAACGGCTACACCTTC.

This clonotype occurred a few times. The V call is TRBV25-1, the J call TRBJ1-3, with a weak D call TRBD1 (5 bases). This CDR3 is 14 amino acids long. Germline CDR1 MGHDK, CDR2 SYGVNS. V was shortened by 3 bases and J by 4 bases, with 10 bases between the two germline ends. CDR3 sequence reads: CASSEVGTGNTIYF. CDR3 sequence (DNA): TGTGCCAGCAGTGAGGTAGGGACCGGAAACACCATATATTTT.

This clonotype came up many times. The genes are TRBV20-1 and TRBJ2-7; tentatively, D is TRBD1 (6 bases). Germline assignment: CDR1 DFQATT and CDR2 SNEGSKA (reference sequence). The CDR3 length is 12 residues. V dropped 3 bases and J dropped 2 bases, with 8 bases sitting between them. The CDR3 bases are TGCAGTGCTAGGCGGACAGCCTACGAGCAGTACTTC. Translated, it gives CSARRTAYEQYF.

Turning to this clonotype: A much bigger clone sits one base away, suggesting this may be a read error. V gene TRBV7-9 combines with J gene TRBJ2-7; D unresolved. V shed 4 bases and J shed 2 bases, with 15 bases lying between them. In germline, CDR1 is SEHNR, CDR2 FQNEAQ (reference sequence). The CDR3 is made up of 15 amino acids. The CDR3 DNA reads as TGTGCCAGCAGCTCGCGGACCACTGGAGCCTACGAGCAGTACTTC. It translates to CASSSRTTGAYEQYF.

This clonotype was counted only a few times. One base away lies a much larger clone, so this may be a sequencing read error. The conserved final phenylalanine or tryptophan is absent from the CDR3, which likely points to a read error. CDR3 nucleotide sequence: TGTGCCAGCAGTGATCCCGGACTAGTAGGCACAGATACGCAGTATTCT. This gives the protein CASSDPGLVGTDTQYS. The V and J genes are TRBV2 and TRBJ2-3, with 7 bases lining up with TRBD2. Germline assignment: CDR1 SNHLY and CDR2 FYNNEI. V trimming: 3 bases; J trimming: 1 base; junction bases outside the gene matches: 7. The CDR3 extends over 16 amino acids.

V gene TRBV7-6 combines with J gene TRBJ2-7, with 14 bases matching TRBD2. V lost 4 bases, J lost 2 bases, and 1 base stayed unmatched. Germline V gives CDR1 SGHVS, CDR2 FNYEAQ. The CDR3 runs to 15 residues. DNA for the CDR3: TGTGCCAGCAGCTGGGGACTAGCGGGGGCCTACGAGCAGTACTTC. Residues: CASSWGLAGAYEQYF. Complete variable domain (other parts from reference TRBV7-6 and TRBJ2-7): GAGVSQSPRYKVTKRGQDVALRCDPISGHVSLYWYRQALGQGPEFLTYFNYEAQQDKSGLPNDRFSAERPEGSISTLTIQRTEQRDSAMYRCASSWGLAGAYEQYFGPGTRLTVT.

V gene TRBV5-4 combines with J gene TRBJ2-7; the match to TRBD1 covers 11 bases. The CDR3 contains 14 residues. CDR1 and CDR2 from the germline V gene are SGHNT and YYREEE (reference sequence). V dropped 5 bases and J dropped 6; count of bases not matched to a gene: 7. Here the CDR3 reads CASSTDRGLSEQYF. CDR3 in DNA: TGTGCCAGCAGTACGGACAGGGGGCTCAGCGAGCAGTACTTC.

This clonotype was seen repeatedly, ten times or more. The genes are TRBV29-1 and TRBJ1-5; D not certain. Trimming stripped 7 bases from V and 6 bases from J, with 16 bases between. This CDR3 is built from 13 residues. Germline-derived CDR1 and CDR2 are SQVTM and ANQGSEA. The CDR3 nucleotides read TGCAGCGCAAGTCTGGCAGCGGGTCAGCCCCAGCATTTT. It yields the protein CSASLAAGQPQHF.

This sequence joins TRBV6-2 or TRBV6-3 and TRBJ2-7, with 7 bases matching TRBD1. V lost 2 bases and J lost 3; bases outside the gene matches: 4. This CDR3 has 14 residues. Per germline, CDR1 MNHEY and CDR2 SVGEGT. CDR3 sequence reads: CASSYGTADYEQYF. CDR3 bases: TGTGCCAGCAGTTACGGGACAGCGGACTACGAGCAGTACTTC.

This chain connects TRBV9 to TRBJ1-6; D is unresolved. From germline, CDR1 is SGDLS and CDR2 YYNGEE. V shed 2 bases and J shed 7 bases, with 7 bases lying between them. CDR3 length equals 13 residues. As DNA, the CDR3 is TGTGCCAGCAGCGTGACGGGGAATTCACCCCTCCACTTT. Its translation: CASSVTGNSPLHF.

CDR3 in DNA: TGTGCCAGCAGTGGAGGGAGGAACTCTGGAAACACCATATATTTT. As protein: CASSGGRNSGNTIYF. V is TRBV2 and J is TRBJ1-3, with D unclear. CDR3 length: 15 amino acids. Germline CDR1 SNHLY, CDR2 FYNNEI. The germline V and J ends were trimmed by 4 bases and 0 bases, with 10 bases remaining between them.